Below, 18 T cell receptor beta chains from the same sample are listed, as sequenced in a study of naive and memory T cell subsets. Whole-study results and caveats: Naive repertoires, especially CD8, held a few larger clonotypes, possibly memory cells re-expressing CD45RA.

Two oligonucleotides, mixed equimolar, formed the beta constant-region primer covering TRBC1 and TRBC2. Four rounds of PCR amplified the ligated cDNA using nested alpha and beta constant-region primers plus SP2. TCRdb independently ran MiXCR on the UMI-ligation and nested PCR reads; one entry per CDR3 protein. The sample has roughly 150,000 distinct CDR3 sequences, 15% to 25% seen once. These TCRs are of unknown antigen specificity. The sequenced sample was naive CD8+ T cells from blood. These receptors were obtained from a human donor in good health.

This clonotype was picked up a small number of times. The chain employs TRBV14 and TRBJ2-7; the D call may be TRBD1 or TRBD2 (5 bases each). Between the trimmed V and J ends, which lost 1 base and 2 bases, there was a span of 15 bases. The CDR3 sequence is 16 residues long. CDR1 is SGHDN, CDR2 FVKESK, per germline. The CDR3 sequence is CASSQALTGPAYEQYF. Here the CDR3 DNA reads TGTGCCAGCAGCCAAGCCCTCACGGGACCGGCCTACGAGCAGTACTTC.

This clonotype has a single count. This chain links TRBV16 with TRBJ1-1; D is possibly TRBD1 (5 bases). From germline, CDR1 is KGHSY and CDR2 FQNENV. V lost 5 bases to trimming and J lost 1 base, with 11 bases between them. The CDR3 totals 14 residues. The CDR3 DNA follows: TGTGCCAGCAGCATCGGGGCAGGGAACACTGAAGCTTTCTTT. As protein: CASSIGAGNTEAFF.

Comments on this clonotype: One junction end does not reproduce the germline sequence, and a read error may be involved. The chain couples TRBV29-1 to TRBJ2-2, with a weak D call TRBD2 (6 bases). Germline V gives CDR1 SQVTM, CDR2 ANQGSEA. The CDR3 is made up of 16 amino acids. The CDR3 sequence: CSVEDPEGTNTGELFF. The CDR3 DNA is TGTAGCGTTGAAGATCCGGAGGGAACGAACACCGGGGAGCTGTTTTTT.

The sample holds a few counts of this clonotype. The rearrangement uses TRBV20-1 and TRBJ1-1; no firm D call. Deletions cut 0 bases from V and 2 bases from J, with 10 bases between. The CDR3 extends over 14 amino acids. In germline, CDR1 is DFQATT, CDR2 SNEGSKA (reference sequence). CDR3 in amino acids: CSARDLLGNTEAFF. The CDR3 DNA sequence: TGCAGTGCTAGAGATCTTTTGGGCAACACTGAAGCTTTCTTT.

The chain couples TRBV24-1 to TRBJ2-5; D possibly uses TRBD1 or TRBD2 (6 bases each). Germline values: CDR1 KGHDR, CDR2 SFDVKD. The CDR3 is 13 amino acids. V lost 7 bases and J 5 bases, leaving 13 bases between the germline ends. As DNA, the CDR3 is TGTGCCACCAGAGAACTAGGGGGGGAGACCCAGTACTTC. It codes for CATRELGGETQYF.

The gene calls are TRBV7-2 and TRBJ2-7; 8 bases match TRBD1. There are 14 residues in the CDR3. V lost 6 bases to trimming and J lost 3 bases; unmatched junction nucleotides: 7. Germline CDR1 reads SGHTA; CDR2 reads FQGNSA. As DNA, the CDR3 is TGTGCCAGCAGGGCTGCAGGGGGCTTCTACGAGCAGTACTTC. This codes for CASRAAGGFYEQYF. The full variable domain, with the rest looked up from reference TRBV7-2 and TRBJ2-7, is GAGVSQSPSNKVTEKGKDVELRCDPISGHTALYWYRQSLGQGLEFLIYFQGNSAPDKSGLPSDRFSAERTGGSVSTLTIQRTQQEDSAVYLCASRAAGGFYEQYFGPGTRLTVT.

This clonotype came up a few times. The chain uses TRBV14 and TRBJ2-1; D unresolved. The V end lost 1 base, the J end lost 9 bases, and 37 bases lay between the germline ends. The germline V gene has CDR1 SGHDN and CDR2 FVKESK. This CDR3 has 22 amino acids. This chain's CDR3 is CASSQAEAMSGYASLSDIEQFF. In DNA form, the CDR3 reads TGTGCCAGCAGCCAAGCTGAGGCGATGAGTGGCTACGCAAGTCTTAGTGATATTGAGCAGTTCTTC.

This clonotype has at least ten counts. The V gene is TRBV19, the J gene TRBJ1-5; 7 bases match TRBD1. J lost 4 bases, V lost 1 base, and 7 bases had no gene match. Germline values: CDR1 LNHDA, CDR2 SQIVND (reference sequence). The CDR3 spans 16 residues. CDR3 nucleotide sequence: TGTGCCAGTAGTATAGTGGGAACAGGGGCAAATCAGCCCCAGCATTTT. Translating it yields CASSIVGTGANQPQHF.

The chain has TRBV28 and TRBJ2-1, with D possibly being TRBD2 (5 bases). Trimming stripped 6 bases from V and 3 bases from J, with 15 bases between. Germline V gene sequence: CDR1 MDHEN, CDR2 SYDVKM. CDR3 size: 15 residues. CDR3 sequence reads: CASRSQRILYNEQFF. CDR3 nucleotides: TGTGCCAGCAGGAGTCAGCGGATACTCTACAATGAGCAGTTCTTC.

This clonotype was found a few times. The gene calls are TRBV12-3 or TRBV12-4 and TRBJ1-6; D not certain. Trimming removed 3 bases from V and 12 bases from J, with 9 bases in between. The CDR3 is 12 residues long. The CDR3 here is CASSFPYRPLHF. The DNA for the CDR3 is TGTGCCAGCAGTTTTCCGTATCGACCCCTCCACTTT.

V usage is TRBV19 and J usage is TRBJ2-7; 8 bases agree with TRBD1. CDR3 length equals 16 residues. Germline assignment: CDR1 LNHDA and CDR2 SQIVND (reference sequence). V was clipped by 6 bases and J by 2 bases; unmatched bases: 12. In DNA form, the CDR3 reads TGTGCCAGTAGCAGGATCCCGGGACAGGTTACCTACGAGCAGTACTTC. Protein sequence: CASSRIPGQVTYEQYF. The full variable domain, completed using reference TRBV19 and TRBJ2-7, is DGGITQSPKYLFRKEGQNVTLSCEQNLNHDAMYWYRQDPGQGLRLIYYSQIVNDFQKGDIAEGYSVSREKKESFPLTVTSAQKNPTAFYLCASSRIPGQVTYEQYFGPGTRLTVT.

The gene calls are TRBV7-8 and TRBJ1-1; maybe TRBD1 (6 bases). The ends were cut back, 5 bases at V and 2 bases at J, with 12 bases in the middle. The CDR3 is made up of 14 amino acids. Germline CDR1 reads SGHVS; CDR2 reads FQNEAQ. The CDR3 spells CASSPEDRNTEAFF. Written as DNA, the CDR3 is TGTGCCAGCAGCCCGGAGGACAGAAACACTGAAGCTTTCTTT.

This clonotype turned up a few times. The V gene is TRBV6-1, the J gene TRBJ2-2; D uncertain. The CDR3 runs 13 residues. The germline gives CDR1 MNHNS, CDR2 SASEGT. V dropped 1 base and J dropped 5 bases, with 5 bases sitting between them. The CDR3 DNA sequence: TGTGCCAGCAGTGAAGAGGAGACCGGGGAGCTGTTTTTT. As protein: CASSEEETGELFF.

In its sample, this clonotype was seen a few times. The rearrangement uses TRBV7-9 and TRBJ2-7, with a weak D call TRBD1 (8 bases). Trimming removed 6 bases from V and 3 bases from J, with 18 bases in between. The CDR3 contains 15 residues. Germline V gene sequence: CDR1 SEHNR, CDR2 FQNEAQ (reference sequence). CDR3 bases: TGTGCCAGCAGTCACGGACAGGGACTACTCTACGAGCAGTACTTC. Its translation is CASSHGQGLLYEQYF.

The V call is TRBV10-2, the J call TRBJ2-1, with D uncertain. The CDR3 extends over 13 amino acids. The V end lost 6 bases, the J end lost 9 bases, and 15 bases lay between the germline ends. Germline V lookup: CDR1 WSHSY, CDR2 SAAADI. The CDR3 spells CASSSQSWAEQFF. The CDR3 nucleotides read TGCGCCAGCAGCAGCCAGTCGTGGGCTGAGCAGTTCTTC.

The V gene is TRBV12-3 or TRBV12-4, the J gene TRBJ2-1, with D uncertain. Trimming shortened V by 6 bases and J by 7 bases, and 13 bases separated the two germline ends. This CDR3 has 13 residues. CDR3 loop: CASSLLDGNEQFF. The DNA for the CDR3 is TGTGCCAGCAGCCTGTTGGACGGGAATGAGCAGTTCTTC.

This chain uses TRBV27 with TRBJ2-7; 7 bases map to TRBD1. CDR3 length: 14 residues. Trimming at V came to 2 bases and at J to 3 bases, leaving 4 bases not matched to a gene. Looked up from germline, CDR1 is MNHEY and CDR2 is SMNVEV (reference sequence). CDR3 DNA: TGTGCCAGCAGTTTAAGCCAGGGGGTCTACGAGCAGTACTTC. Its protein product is CASSLSQGVYEQYF.

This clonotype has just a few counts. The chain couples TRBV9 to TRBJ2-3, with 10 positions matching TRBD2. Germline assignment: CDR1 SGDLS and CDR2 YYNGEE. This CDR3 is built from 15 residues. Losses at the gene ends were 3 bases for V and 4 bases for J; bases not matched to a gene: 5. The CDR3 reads CASSAGLAFPDTQYF. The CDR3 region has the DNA TGTGCCAGCAGCGCGGGACTAGCGTTTCCAGATACGCAGTATTTT.